The 13 T cell receptor beta chains below come from one sample, sequenced in a study of T cells after yellow fever vaccination. MiXCR was run by TCRdb on the 5' RACE reads, yielding one entry per CDR3 protein. The sample lists about 240,000 distinct CDR3 sequences; roughly 4% were seen once. The sequenced sample was PBMCs, obtained 15 days after the yellow fever booster vaccination. These receptor sequences come from a man younger than 30 who received the YFV17D yellow fever vaccine.

There are many counts of this clonotype. This sequence joins TRBV4-1 and TRBJ2-1; D remains unclear. Trimming stripped 3 bases from V and 0 bases from J, with 12 bases between. This CDR3 spans 16 amino acids. Germline V lookup: CDR1 MGHRA, CDR2 YSYEKL. The CDR3 DNA reads TGCGCCAGCAGCCAGATCGACATGATCTCCTACAATGAGCAGTTCTTC. This codes for CASSQIDMISYNEQFF.

In this sample, this clonotype turned up many times. The genes are TRBV7-3 and TRBJ2-5, with 7 bases matching TRBD2. Germline V gene data show CDR1 as SGHTA and CDR2 as FQGTGA. V was pared by 5 bases and J by 5 bases, with 5 bases of the junction left unmatched. The CDR3 contains 13 residues. CDR3 protein: CASSRLARETQYF. The CDR3 DNA is TGTGCCAGCAGCCGACTAGCACGGGAGACCCAGTACTTC.

Many counts were recorded for this clonotype. The chain uses TRBV5-1 and TRBJ1-2, with D possibly being TRBD1 (5 bases). Per the germline V gene, CDR1 is SGHRS and CDR2 is YFSETQ. V was pared by 0 bases and J by 8 bases, with 14 bases between. CDR3 length: 14 amino acids. The CDR3 DNA sequence: TGCGCCAGCAGCTTGGCACCGAGGGGAGACGGCTACACCTTC. Translating gives CASSLAPRGDGYTF.

This clonotype was counted many times. The genes are TRBV12-5 and TRBJ2-5, with unresolved D. Germline CDR1 LGHNT, CDR2 FRNRAP. This CDR3 spans 11 amino acids. V shed 1 base and J shed 5 bases, with 2 bases lying between them. The CDR3 spells CASGLGETQYF. CDR3 coding DNA: TGTGCTAGTGGTTTGGGGGAGACCCAGTACTTC.

The genes are TRBV19 and TRBJ2-2; a possible D gene is TRBD1 (5 bases). The V and J ends lost 0 bases and 0 bases respectively, with 11 bases between them. The CDR3 extends over 17 amino acids. CDR1 is LNHDA and CDR2 is SQIVND in the germline V gene (reference sequence). CDR3 coding DNA: TGTGCCAGTAGTATAGATCGGCAGGGAACGAACACCGGGGAGCTGTTTTTT. Protein: CASSIDRQGTNTGELFF.

This clonotype has just a few counts. The chain uses TRBV10-3 and TRBJ1-5; D is perhaps TRBD1 (6 bases). Trimming took off 3 bases at V and 0 bases at J, with 9 bases between the two ends. Germline lookup yields CDR1 ENHRY and CDR2 SYGVKD. The CDR3 is 15 amino acids. The CDR3 nucleotides read TGTGCCATCAGTGACAGGGGATATAGCAATCAGCCCCAGCATTTT. Its translation is CAISDRGYSNQPQHF.

This clonotype has at least ten counts. The V and J genes are TRBV5-1 and TRBJ1-2; D is undetermined. The CDR3 covers 13 residues. V was clipped by 1 base and J by 3 bases, with 7 bases between them. Germline loops: CDR1 SGHRS, CDR2 YFSETQ. CDR3 in DNA: TGCGCCAGCAGCTTGTTATCCGACTATGGCTACACCTTC. This encodes CASSLLSDYGYTF.

This clonotype was observed at least ten times. This sequence joins TRBV20-1 and TRBJ2-1; tentative D call: TRBD1 (6 bases). Germline loops: CDR1 DFQATT, CDR2 SNEGSKA (reference sequence). This CDR3 has 13 residues. Deletions cut 5 bases from V and 5 bases from J, with 13 bases between. CDR3 sequence: CSAPRTAHNEQFF. The CDR3 DNA is TGCAGTGCTCCAAGGACAGCCCACAATGAGCAGTTCTTC.

The chain carries TRBV25-1 and TRBJ1-5; D gene unclear. Germline CDR1 MGHDK, CDR2 SYGVNS. The CDR3 totals 14 residues. V was shortened by 2 bases and J by 2 bases, with 7 bases between the two germline ends. The CDR3 protein is CASSEGEGNQPQHF. DNA of the CDR3: TGTGCCAGCAGTGAAGGGGAAGGCAATCAGCCCCAGCATTTT.

This clonotype was seen ten or more times. The V gene is TRBV18, the J gene TRBJ2-5; D is unresolved. V lost 2 bases, J lost 2 bases, and 12 bases lay in between. CDR3 length equals 15 residues. Per the germline V gene, CDR1 is KGHSH and CDR2 is LQKENI. The CDR3 nucleotides read TGTGCCAGCTCACCAGTGGCTACTATACAAGAGACCCAGTACTTC. Protein: CASSPVATIQETQYF.

This clonotype has a count of ten or more. V gene TRBV7-2 combines with J gene TRBJ2-7; 8 bases map to TRBD1. In germline, CDR1 is SGHTA, CDR2 FQGNSA. The junction had 4 bases not matched to a gene; V was cut back by 3 bases and J by 3 bases. This CDR3 has 14 residues. The CDR3 DNA reads TGTGCCAGCAGCTTGGCAGGGGGCTACTACGAGCAGTACGTC. The encoded protein is CASSLAGGYYEQYV.

This clonotype was counted between two and nine times. The chain recombines TRBV6-6 with TRBJ1-4, with D perhaps matching TRBD1 (6 bases). The CDR3 sequence is 18 residues long. Germline values: CDR1 MNHNY, CDR2 SVGAGI (reference sequence). V was cut by 3 bases and J by 0 bases, with 17 bases left in between. The CDR3 DNA follows: TGTGCCAGCAGTTATCCGACCCCAACAGGGTCAACTAATGAAAAACTGTTTTTT. The encoded protein is CASSYPTPTGSTNEKLFF.

This clonotype was detected ten times or more. V gene TRBV29-1 combines with J gene TRBJ2-3, with 7 bases identical to TRBD1. Unmatched junction bases numbered 9, after V lost 2 bases and J lost 1 base. Germline CDR1 SQVTM, CDR2 ANQGSEA. The length of the CDR3 is 16 residues. The CDR3 DNA reads as TGCAGCGTTGAATGGGGAAGACAGGGAGGCACAGATACGCAGTATTTT. Translation gives CSVEWGRQGGTDTQYF.